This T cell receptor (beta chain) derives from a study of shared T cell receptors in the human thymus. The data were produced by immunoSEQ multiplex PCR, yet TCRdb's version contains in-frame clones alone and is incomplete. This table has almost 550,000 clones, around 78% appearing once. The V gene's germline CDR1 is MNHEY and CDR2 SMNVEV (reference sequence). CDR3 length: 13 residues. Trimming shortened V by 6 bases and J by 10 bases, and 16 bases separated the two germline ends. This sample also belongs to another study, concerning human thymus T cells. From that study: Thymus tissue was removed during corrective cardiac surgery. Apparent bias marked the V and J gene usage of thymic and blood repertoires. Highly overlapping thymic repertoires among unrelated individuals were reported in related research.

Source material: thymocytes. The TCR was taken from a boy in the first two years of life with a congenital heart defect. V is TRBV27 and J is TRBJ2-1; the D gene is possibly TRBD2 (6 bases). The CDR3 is CASSPKRVGEQFF. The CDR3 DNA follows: TGTGCCAGCAGCCCCAAGCGGGTTGGCGAGCAGTTCTTC.